These 25 T cell receptor beta chains originate from one sample sequenced in a study of T cell changes during pregnancy in multiple sclerosis. TCRdb's table, derived via immunoSEQ multiplex PCR, lists solely in-frame clones and lacks some. The data show 45,000 to 60,000 clones, 85% to 95% seen once. Sequenced material: CD4+ T cells from peripheral blood mononuclear cells, taken before pregnancy. These receptors were taken from a female donor with multiple sclerosis, enrolled in a pregnancy study.

This chain links TRBV10-3 with TRBJ2-4; tentatively, D is TRBD1 (6 bases). V lost 3 bases to trimming and J lost 0 bases, with 9 bases between them. The CDR3 contains 15 residues. The V gene's germline CDR1 is ENHRY and CDR2 SYGVKD. The DNA for the CDR3 is TGTGCCATCAGTGACAGGGGATTAGCCAAAAACATTCAGTACTTC. Protein product: CAISDRGLAKNIQYF.

This clone was seen a handful of times. This rearrangement joins TRBV14 to TRBJ2-2; possibly TRBD1 for D (6 bases). The length of the CDR3 is 15 residues. V was cut by 4 bases and J by 2 bases, with 11 bases left in between. Germline V gene lookup returns CDR1 SGHDN and CDR2 FVKESK. CDR3 amino acids: CASSPSQGNTGELFF. In DNA form, the CDR3 reads TGTGCCAGCAGCCCATCACAGGGTAACACCGGGGAGCTGTTTTTT.

The chain uses TRBV4-1 and TRBJ2-7, with D perhaps TRBD1 (6 bases). The V and J ends lost 0 bases and 2 bases respectively, with 8 bases between them. Germline V gene sequence: CDR1 MGHRA, CDR2 YSYEKL. The CDR3 totals 14 residues. CDR3 DNA: TGCGCCAGCAGCCAAGATCCAGGGGCCTACGAGCAGTACTTC. This gives the protein CASSQDPGAYEQYF.

The gene calls are TRBV6-1 and TRBJ2-1; no reliable D call. V gave up 4 bases and J gave up 5 bases, with 12 bases separating them. Germline CDR1 reads MNHNS; CDR2 reads SASEGT. There are 14 residues in the CDR3. Here the CDR3 reads CASSVSSRDNEQFF. CDR3 coding DNA: TGTGCCAGCAGTGTTTCATCTAGAGACAATGAGCAGTTCTTC.

The chain has TRBV7-6 and TRBJ1-3; weak D call: TRBD1 (6 bases). The CDR3 is 17 residues long. In germline, CDR1 is SGHVS, CDR2 FNYEAQ. V was cut by 1 base and J by 2 bases, with 15 bases left in between. The CDR3 protein is CASSLVNREVAGNTIYF. The CDR3 DNA reads TGTGCCAGCAGCTTAGTAAACAGGGAAGTAGCTGGAAACACCATATATTTT.

The chain uses TRBV7-9 and TRBJ2-5, with 14 bases identical to TRBD2. The ends lost 5 bases at V and 2 bases at J; junction bases unmatched: 7. Germline V CDR1 and CDR2: SEHNR, FQNEAQ (reference sequence). This CDR3 region has 17 residues. CDR3 loop: CASSPGLAGGWQETQYF. CDR3 bases: TGTGCCAGCAGCCCTGGACTAGCGGGAGGTTGGCAAGAGACCCAGTACTTC.

The J gene is TRBJ2-6, the V gene TRBV30, with a weak D call TRBD2 (6 bases). The CDR3 has 23 amino acids. V was cut by 3 bases and J by 0 bases, with 33 bases left in between. Germline V gene data show CDR1 as GTSNPN and CDR2 as SVGIG (reference sequence). The chain's CDR3 is CAWSPLSPWGENLQNSGANVLTF. The CDR3 coding sequence is TGTGCCTGGAGCCCACTATCCCCCTGGGGGGAGAACCTTCAAAACTCTGGGGCCAACGTCCTGACTTTC.

This chain links TRBV28 with TRBJ1-4, with 10 bases matching TRBD1. This CDR3 has 15 amino acids. CDR1 MDHEN and CDR2 SYDVKM come from the germline V gene. V gave up 4 bases and J gave up 8 bases; unmatched junction bases: 7. Here the CDR3 reads CASSSGGTGEEKLFF. CDR3 coding DNA: TGTGCCAGCAGTTCAGGGGGGACAGGGGAGGAAAAACTGTTTTTT.

As DNA, the CDR3 is TGTGCCAGCTCATCCTTTAGCGGGAGTTCGGAGACCCAGTACTTC. Amino acids: CASSSFSGSSETQYF. V gene TRBV18 combines with J gene TRBJ2-5; 9 bases are shared with TRBD2. The germline CDR1 and CDR2 sequences are KGHSH and LQKENI. This CDR3 region has 15 residues. The trim removed 5 bases at V and 5 bases at J, leaving 9 bases unmatched.

The CDR3 DNA reads as TGCGCCAGCAGCTTGGCCGGGACAGGGGGCGCACGCTCCGGGGAGCTGTTTTTT. Amino acid sequence: CASSLAGTGGARSGELFF. This chain uses TRBV5-1 with TRBJ2-2; TRBD1 agrees at 12 bases. CDR3 length: 18 residues. Unmatched junction bases numbered 9, after V lost 0 bases and J lost 6 bases. Germline CDR1 and CDR2: SGHRS and YFSETQ.

This sequence joins TRBV2 and TRBJ1-1; D is perhaps TRBD1 (5 bases). The CDR3 contains 14 residues. Trimming shortened V by 6 bases and J by 7 bases, and 18 bases separated the two germline ends. CDR1 and CDR2 from the germline V gene are SNHLY and FYNNEI. CDR3 loop: CASRGTVGGNEAFF. Written as DNA, the CDR3 is TGTGCCAGCAGAGGGACCGTGGGGGGGAATGAAGCTTTCTTT.

V gene TRBV30 combines with J gene TRBJ2-2; 9 bases fit TRBD1. Per the germline V gene, CDR1 is GTSNPN and CDR2 is SVGIG (reference sequence). The CDR3 totals 15 residues. V gave up 3 bases and J gave up 5 bases; unmatched junction bases: 7. This CDR3 reads CAWREDRGITGELFF. CDR3 bases: TGTGCCTGGAGAGAAGACAGGGGGATTACCGGGGAGCTGTTTTTT.

The chain employs TRBV12-5 and TRBJ2-1; 10 bases line up with TRBD2. Germline CDR1 LGHNT, CDR2 FRNRAP. V was clipped by 0 bases and J by 4 bases; unmatched bases: 3. This CDR3 has 16 residues. CDR3 protein: CASGLVLAGHYNEQFF. The CDR3, as DNA: TGTGCTAGTGGTTTGGTACTAGCGGGACATTACAATGAGCAGTTCTTC.

The chain employs TRBV10-3 and TRBJ1-2; D gene ambiguous. The germline gives CDR1 ENHRY, CDR2 SYGVKD. The CDR3 runs to 13 residues. Trimming removed 1 base from V and 8 bases from J, with 11 bases in between. The DNA for the CDR3 is TGTGCCATCAGTGAGTTTCCGGGAGAAGGCTACACCTTC. Amino acid sequence: CAISEFPGEGYTF.

V gene TRBV5-6 combines with J gene TRBJ2-7; D is perhaps TRBD1 (6 bases). The CDR3 extends over 14 amino acids. The V and J ends lost 5 bases and 0 bases respectively, with 12 bases between them. Germline V gives CDR1 SGHDT, CDR2 YYEEEE. CDR3 DNA: TGTGCCAGCAGTCGACAGGATATCTCCTACGAGCAGTACTTC. It translates to CASSRQDISYEQYF.

The V call is TRBV11-2, the J call TRBJ2-3; 8 bases line up with TRBD2. With 3 bases clipped from V and 3 bases from J, the junction kept 8 bases outside the gene matches. Germline lookup yields CDR1 SGHAT and CDR2 FQNNGV. CDR3 length: 16 residues. The CDR3 DNA reads as TGTGCCAGCAGCTTCACCGGGACTAGGGGTACAGATACGCAGTATTTT. Residues: CASSFTGTRGTDTQYF.

In nucleotides, the CDR3 is TGTGCCAGCAGCCTTCGACAGGGGGCGTCGGGGGCCAACGTCCTGACTTTC. Protein: CASSLRQGASGANVLTF. The chain recombines TRBV11-2 with TRBJ2-6; 10 nucleotides line up with TRBD1. Germline V lookup: CDR1 SGHAT, CDR2 FQNNGV. Unmatched junction bases numbered 8, after V lost 5 bases and J lost 4 bases. The CDR3 spans 17 residues.

The chain joins TRBV5-8 to TRBJ2-1, with D unclear. With 0 bases removed from V and 8 bases from J, the gap between germline ends came to 15 bases. This CDR3 is built from 15 residues. CDR1 is SGHTS, CDR2 YDEGEE, per germline. The CDR3 sequence: CASSLVFRGLDEQFF. CDR3 DNA: TGTGCCAGCAGCTTGGTCTTTAGAGGCCTCGATGAGCAGTTCTTC.

The chain employs TRBV9 and TRBJ2-3; the match to TRBD1 covers 8 bases. Germline-derived CDR1 and CDR2 are SGDLS and YYNGEE. The J segment lost 0 bases and the V segment lost 7 bases, leaving 10 bases of the junction unmatched. The CDR3 extends over 16 amino acids. This chain's CDR3 is CASGRQGRLSTDTQYF. The CDR3 bases are TGTGCCAGCGGAAGACAGGGGAGGCTGAGCACAGATACGCAGTATTTT. Variable domain in full (rest from reference TRBV9 and TRBJ2-3): DSGVTQTPKHLITATGQRVTLRCSPRSGDLSVYWYQQSLDQGLQFLIQYYNGEERAKGNILERFSAQQFPDLHSELNLSSLELGDSALYFCASGRQGRLSTDTQYFGPGTRLTVL.

The J gene is TRBJ1-2, the V gene TRBV7-8, with D possibly being TRBD1 (5 bases). The CDR3 is made up of 13 amino acids. Germline values: CDR1 SGHVS, CDR2 FQNEAQ. The V and J ends lost 4 bases and 3 bases respectively, with 9 bases between them. The CDR3 loop is CASSWSGDYGYTF. The CDR3, as DNA: TGTGCCAGCAGCTGGTCGGGGGACTATGGCTACACCTTC.

This chain uses TRBV6-5 with TRBJ2-7; TRBD2 agrees at 9 bases. J was trimmed by 12 bases and V by 6 bases; bases with no gene match: 9. This CDR3 spans 12 amino acids. From germline, CDR1 is MNHEY and CDR2 SVGAGI. CDR3 nucleotide sequence: TGTGCCAGCAGCCAGACTAGCGGAAGGCGGTACTTC. Translated: CASSQTSGRRYF.

The chain has TRBV5-1 and TRBJ2-7; D ambiguous. Trimming pared 1 base from V and 3 bases from J, leaving 8 bases between. The germline V gene has CDR1 SGHRS and CDR2 YFSETQ. The CDR3 spans 13 residues. CDR3 in DNA: TGCGCCAGCAGCTTGAGTCAGTTCTACGAGCAGTACTTC. This encodes CASSLSQFYEQYF.

The chain carries TRBV7-9 and TRBJ2-5; a possible D gene is TRBD1 (6 bases). V lost 4 bases to trimming and J lost 1 base, with 10 bases between them. Per germline, CDR1 SEHNR and CDR2 FQNEAQ (reference sequence). The CDR3 is 14 residues long. DNA for the CDR3: TGTGCCAGCAGCTGGGACACAATCCAAGAGACCCAGTACTTC. Protein sequence: CASSWDTIQETQYF.

The chain has TRBV5-1 and TRBJ1-5; 12 bases map to TRBD1. V was clipped by 4 bases and J by 0 bases; unmatched bases: 8. Germline V gene sequence: CDR1 SGHRS, CDR2 YFSETQ. The CDR3 has 18 residues. The CDR3 bases are TGCGCCAGCAGCCCCGGGACAGGGGGCGGATATAGCAATCAGCCCCAGCATTTT. Its protein is CASSPGTGGGYSNQPQHF.

This clone was seen just once. This chain links TRBV6-1 with TRBJ2-3; 9 nucleotides align to TRBD2. With 7 bases clipped from V and 3 bases from J, the junction kept 8 bases outside the gene matches. The CDR3 contains 15 residues. Germline V gene lookup returns CDR1 MNHNS and CDR2 SASEGT. CDR3 nucleotide sequence: TGTGCCAGCAATCCCGTGGCGGGAGGGACAGATACGCAGTATTTT. Translated: CASNPVAGGTDTQYF.